One T cell receptor beta chain is described in this entry. This CDR3 is built from 14 residues. Germline V gene lookup returns CDR1 GTSNPN and CDR2 SVGIG (reference sequence). V was clipped by 2 bases and J by 2 bases; unmatched bases: 5. Methods used by the authors: How many nucleated cells were present was estimated from reference gene primer amplification. The protocol was immunoSEQ multiplex PCR, while the TCRdb copy is restricted to in-frame clones and leaves out a portion. V and J calls and clone size follow that table, whereas D and trimming were derived from the DNA. The data show about 400,000 clones, more than 80% seen once. This sample was taken from a study of blood T cell repertoires in COVID-19. Study background: COVID-19 samples, acute and convalescent, were from the United States, Italy and Spain. PBMCs, B-cell-depleted T cells, or T cells provided the cDNA or gDNA that made up the material.

The genes are TRBV30 and TRBJ1-2, with 7 bases aligning to TRBD1. The source material was peripheral blood. The source of this sequence is a woman in her 30s with active or convalescent COVID-19. Written as DNA, the CDR3 is TGTGCCTGGAGTCGACAGGGCGGGAACTATGGCTACACCTTC. This codes for CAWSRQGGNYGYTF. Supplemented by reference TRBV30 and TRBJ1-2, the full variable domain reads SQTIHQWPATLVQPVGSPLSLECTVEGTSNPNLYWYRQAAGRGLQLLFYSVGIGQISSEVPQNLSASRPQDRQFILSSKKLLLSDSGFYLCAWSRQGGNYGYTFGSGTRLTVV.